The TCR beta chain described here comes from a study of CD8 T cells in Susac syndrome. The authors negatively isolated CD8+ and CD4+ T cells and FACS-enriched TEMRA cells. It was with random hexamers that roughly 0.5 to 1 ug RNA was reverse transcribed. TCRdb re-called the immunoSEQ multiplex PCR reads through MiXCR, storing one row per CDR3 protein. Of 150,000 to 200,000 distinct CDR3 sequences listed, around 93% are singletons. The CDR3 extends over 14 amino acids. J lost 7 bases, V lost 4 bases, and 5 bases had no gene match. CDR1 and CDR2 from the germline V gene are ENHRY and SYGVKD. J is TRBJ2-1 and V is TRBV10-3, with TRBD1 identical over 9 bases. The TCR was taken from a human donor in good health. Sequenced: CD4+ T cells from PBMCs. In DNA form, the CDR3 reads TGTGCCATCAGTGGACAGGGGGTAGCTAATGAGCAGTTCTTC. Translating gives CAISGQGVANEQFF.